This T cell receptor beta chain was recovered during a study of blood T cell repertoires in COVID-19. On the study more broadly: Specimens from acute and convalescent COVID-19 originated in the United States, Italy and Spain. PBMCs, B-cell-depleted T cells, or T cells provided the cDNA or gDNA that made up the material.

Germline V gene lookup returns CDR1 SGHRS and CDR2 YFSETQ. This CDR3 comprises 14 residues. Trimming took 4 bases from V and 7 from J; bases not matched to a gene: 9. Original processing notes: Nucleated cell number was recorded as an estimate derived from reference gene primer amplification. Assay: immunoSEQ multiplex PCR; the TCRdb copy retains only in-frame clones and omits some. From that table come the V and J calls and clone size; the DNA was used to work out D and trimming. The profile shows about 270,000 clones, around 82% of them singletons. The sample holds a few counts of this clone. The rearrangement uses TRBV5-1 and TRBJ2-7, with 9 bases lining up with TRBD1. The receptor was isolated from a woman between 18 and 29 years old with acute or convalescent COVID-19. Sample: peripheral blood. CDR3 loop: CASSPTGTGWEQYF. The CDR3 DNA reads as TGCGCCAGCAGCCCGACCGGGACAGGGTGGGAGCAGTACTTC.